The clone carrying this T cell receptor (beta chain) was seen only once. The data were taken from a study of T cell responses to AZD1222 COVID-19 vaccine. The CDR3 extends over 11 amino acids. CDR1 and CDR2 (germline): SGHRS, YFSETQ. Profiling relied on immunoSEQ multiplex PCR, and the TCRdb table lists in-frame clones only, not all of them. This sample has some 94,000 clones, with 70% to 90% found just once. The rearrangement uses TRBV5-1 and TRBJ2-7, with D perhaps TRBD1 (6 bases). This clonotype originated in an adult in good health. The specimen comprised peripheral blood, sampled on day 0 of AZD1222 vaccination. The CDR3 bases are TGTGCCAGCAGTGGGGGCCACGAGCAGTACGTC. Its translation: CASSGGHEQYV.